Below, 7 T cell receptor beta chains from the same sample are listed, as sequenced in a study of blood T cell repertoires in COVID-19. The protocol was immunoSEQ multiplex PCR, while the TCRdb copy is restricted to in-frame clones and leaves out a portion. Seen here are 250,000 or so clones, 84% observed once, and the top ten hold about 1.8%. Sequenced input: PBMCs or T cells enriched from blood (not recorded which). The receptors shown here come from a man aged 55-75 years who had recovered from COVID-19.

The rearrangement joins TRBV19 to TRBJ2-1; 11 nucleotides agree with TRBD1. Germline V gene lookup returns CDR1 LNHDA and CDR2 SQIVND (reference sequence). This CDR3 is built from 16 residues. V shed 8 bases and J 2 bases; nucleotides not matched to a gene: 8. The CDR3: CASRQGDRGTYNEQFF. For the CDR3, the DNA is TGTGCCAGTCGCCAGGGGGACAGGGGGACCTACAATGAGCAGTTCTTC.

In its sample, this clone was seen many times. This chain links TRBV5-1 with TRBJ2-2, with TRBD1 matching over 7 bases. Germline V gene lookup returns CDR1 SGHRS and CDR2 YFSETQ. The CDR3 covers 16 residues. The junction had 6 bases not matched to a gene; V was cut back by 4 bases and J by 0 bases. The CDR3 is CASSPTGTSNTGELFF. The CDR3 DNA reads TGCGCCAGCAGCCCGACAGGGACCTCGAACACCGGGGAGCTGTTTTTT.

CDR3 protein: CASSPTRGGIHNEQFF. The DNA of the CDR3 is TGTGCCAGCAGCCCCACGAGGGGAGGTATCCACAATGAGCAGTTCTTC. The genes are TRBV11-2 and TRBJ2-1; tentative D call: TRBD2 (6 bases). Trimming pared 5 bases from V and 5 bases from J, leaving 19 bases between. Germline V gene sequence: CDR1 SGHAT, CDR2 FQNNGV. The CDR3 contains 16 residues.

The chain has TRBV6-2 or TRBV6-3 and TRBJ2-1; 11 nucleotides agree with TRBD2. Germline assignment: CDR1 MNHEY and CDR2 SVGEGT. The V and J ends lost 2 bases and 0 bases, in that order; junction bases with no gene match: 9. The CDR3 sequence is 19 residues long. The CDR3 sequence is CASSYTIPSGGSSYNEQFF. The CDR3, as DNA: TGTGCCAGCAGTTACACTATTCCTAGCGGGGGGAGCTCCTACAATGAGCAGTTCTTC.

The chain links TRBV6-5 to TRBJ2-1, with 8 bases aligning to TRBD2. Germline values: CDR1 MNHEY, CDR2 SVGAGI. The CDR3 extends over 15 amino acids. V shed 0 bases, J shed 4 bases, and the junction held 2 bases outside the gene matches. The CDR3 sequence: CASSYSSGGYNEQFF. In DNA, the CDR3 is TGTGCCAGCAGTTACTCGTCGGGGGGGTACAATGAGCAGTTCTTC.

The chain links TRBV5-5 to TRBJ2-2, with D possibly matching TRBD2 (5 bases). The length of the CDR3 is 14 residues. Germline CDR1 and CDR2: SGHKS and YYEKEE (reference sequence). Trimming left V 1 base short and J 3 bases short, with 7 bases between. In nucleotides, the CDR3 is TGTGCCAGCAGCTTGAACGGGGACACCGGGGAGCTGTTTTTT. Translation: CASSLNGDTGELFF.

The V and J genes are TRBV18 and TRBJ2-6, with TRBD1 as a possible D gene (5 bases). This CDR3 is built from 17 residues. CDR1 is KGHSH and CDR2 is LQKENI in the germline V gene. Trimming removed 1 base from V and 4 bases from J, with 14 bases in between. In nucleotides, the CDR3 is TGTGCCAGCTCACCACAAATCAGGGCAGACGGGGCCAACGTCCTGACTTTC. Its protein product is CASSPQIRADGANVLTF.